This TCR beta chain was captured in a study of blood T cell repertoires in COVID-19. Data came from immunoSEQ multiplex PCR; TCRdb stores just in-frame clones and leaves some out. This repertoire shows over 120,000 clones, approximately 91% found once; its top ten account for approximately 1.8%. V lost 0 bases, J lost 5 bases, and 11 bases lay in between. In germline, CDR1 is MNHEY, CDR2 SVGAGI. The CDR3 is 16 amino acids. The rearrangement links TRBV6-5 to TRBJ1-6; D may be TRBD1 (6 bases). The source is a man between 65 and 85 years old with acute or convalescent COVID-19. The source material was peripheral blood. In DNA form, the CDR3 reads TGTGCCAGCAGTTACTCACACCAGGGGCATAATTCACCCCTCCACTTT. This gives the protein CASSYSHQGHNSPLHF.